The 23 T cell receptor beta chains given below trace back to one sample, sequenced in a study of T cells in Graves' hyperthyroidism and ophthalmopathy. Template material for amplifying TCR beta CDR3 regions consisted of RNA transcripts. HTBI primers were employed in a first-round RT-PCR of the TCR CDR3. TCRdb re-analysed the multiplex PCR reads in MiXCR, keeping a single row per CDR3 protein. The repertoire has about 400,000 distinct CDR3 sequences, 15% to 19% of them found once; the top ten carry approximately 7.5%. Sequencing was done on a sample of blood. Receptor source: a woman in her late teens or twenties with Graves' hyperthyroidism.

This clonotype has only a few counts. The rearrangement joins TRBV11-2 to TRBJ2-5; 7 bases agree with TRBD1. V was clipped by 5 bases and J by 5 bases; unmatched bases: 14. The CDR3 consists of 16 residues. Per germline, CDR1 SGHAT and CDR2 FQNNGV. DNA for the CDR3: TGTGCCAGCAGCGGACAGTTTGCAGGGGGTCTGGAGACCCAGTACTTC. It translates to CASSGQFAGGLETQYF.

CDR3 sequence reads: CASGIDRGPPYEQYF. In nucleotides, the CDR3 is TGTGCCAGCGGCATTGACAGGGGGCCCCCCTACGAGCAGTACTTC. The chain combines TRBV6-1 with TRBJ2-7; TRBD1 aligns across 10 bases. The CDR3 totals 15 residues. Trimming at V came to 8 bases and at J to 2 bases, leaving 9 bases not matched to a gene. Per germline, CDR1 MNHNS and CDR2 SASEGT.

V is TRBV7-9 and J is TRBJ1-2, with 10 bases aligning to TRBD1. CDR3 length equals 17 residues. Per germline, CDR1 SEHNR and CDR2 FQNEAQ (reference sequence). V trimming: 4 bases; J trimming: 4 bases; junction bases outside the gene matches: 12. The CDR3 nucleotides read TGTGCCAGCAGCTGGGGGGTTCCGGGACAGGGGTCCTATGGCTACACCTTC. Protein product: CASSWGVPGQGSYGYTF.

This clonotype was found many times. The chain links TRBV20-1 to TRBJ2-7; D ambiguous. This CDR3 has 12 amino acids. V was shortened by 5 bases and J by 0 bases, with 8 bases between the two germline ends. The germline V gene has CDR1 DFQATT and CDR2 SNEGSKA (reference sequence). The CDR3 here is CSARSASYEQYF. The CDR3 DNA sequence: TGCAGTGCTCGCAGCGCCTCCTACGAGCAGTACTTC.

In this sample, this clonotype turned up a few times. The chain links TRBV11-3 to TRBJ2-5, with 8 bases lining up with TRBD2. This CDR3 has 14 residues. Germline CDR1 reads SGHNT; CDR2 reads YENEEA. Losses at the gene ends were 5 bases for V and 5 bases for J; bases not matched to a gene: 7. The CDR3 DNA reads TGTGCCAGCAGCCCAAAAGCGGGGGCTGAGACCCAGTACTTC. Its translation: CASSPKAGAETQYF.

This clonotype was counted at least ten times. The V and J genes are TRBV2 and TRBJ2-3; 8 bases match TRBD2. This CDR3 has 15 residues. Unmatched junction bases numbered 5, after V lost 6 bases and J lost 0 bases. Germline loops: CDR1 SNHLY, CDR2 FYNNEI. The CDR3 DNA sequence: TGTGCCAGCAGCGGGGGGGGTTCTAGCACAGATACGCAGTATTTT. Amino acid sequence: CASSGGGSSTDTQYF.

This clonotype appeared many times. In nucleotides, the CDR3 is TGTGCCAGCAGCTTAGAAGGGGGCCCGGCAGATACGCAGTATTTT. This encodes CASSLEGGPADTQYF. The chain joins TRBV11-3 to TRBJ2-3; TRBD1 aligns across 7 bases. V trimming: 0 bases; J trimming: 4 bases; junction bases outside the gene matches: 4. This CDR3 contains 15 residues. Germline V gene lookup returns CDR1 SGHNT and CDR2 YENEEA.

Only one count was recorded for this clonotype. This chain uses TRBV15 with TRBJ1-2, with D uncertain. Trimming took 5 bases from V and 1 from J, leaving 8 bases between them. Germline V gene data show CDR1 as LNHNV and CDR2 as YYDKDF (reference sequence). The CDR3 length is 13 residues. The CDR3 protein is CATSETHNYGYTF. The CDR3 bases are TGTGCCACCAGCGAGACACATAACTATGGCTACACCTTC.

This clonotype was counted many times. The rearrangement links TRBV7-8 to TRBJ1-2, with D hard to call. V was shortened by 1 base and J by 6 bases, with 9 bases between the two germline ends. This CDR3 contains 13 residues. Germline V CDR1 and CDR2: SGHVS, FQNEAQ. CDR3 in DNA: TGTGCCAGCAGCTTAGTTCCCCCGGATGGCTACACCTTC. Amino acid sequence: CASSLVPPDGYTF.

There are many counts of this clonotype. The V gene is TRBV6-1, the J gene TRBJ1-5, with D perhaps TRBD1 (6 bases). CDR1 is MNHNS and CDR2 is SASEGT in the germline V gene. Trimming removed 1 base at V and 4 bases at J, with 11 bases between. The CDR3 consists of 15 residues. The CDR3 region is CASSEDQGPNQPQHF. DNA for the CDR3: TGTGCCAGCAGTGAAGATCAGGGGCCGAATCAGCCCCAGCATTTT.

This clonotype was observed many times. The chain carries TRBV3-1 and TRBJ2-7, with a tentative D call TRBD1 (6 bases). The CDR3 consists of 15 residues. Germline values: CDR1 LGHDT, CDR2 YNNKEL (reference sequence). V lost 4 bases and J lost 2, with 15 bases in between. The CDR3 is CASSLASGDPYEQYF. CDR3 coding DNA: TGTGCCAGCAGCCTGGCGTCAGGGGATCCCTACGAGCAGTACTTC.

DNA for the CDR3: TGTGCCAGCAGTTTCGTAGGAGATACGCAGTATTTT. Translated: CASSFVGDTQYF. This chain uses TRBV12-3 or TRBV12-4 with TRBJ2-3; D uncertain. CDR3 length: 12 residues. Trimming pared 3 bases from V and 5 bases from J, leaving 6 bases between.

The V and J genes are TRBV9 and TRBJ2-6; D possibly corresponds to TRBD2 (6 bases). The CDR3 runs to 17 residues. From germline, CDR1 is SGDLS and CDR2 YYNGEE. V was clipped by 2 bases and J by 0 bases, with 12 bases between them. The CDR3 DNA follows: TGTGCCAGCAGCGTGGGGGGAGGTTACTCTGGGGCCAACGTCCTGACTTTC. It translates to CASSVGGGYSGANVLTF.

This clonotype was seen at least ten times. This sequence joins TRBV3-1 and TRBJ2-7; D call uncertain. Germline lookup yields CDR1 LGHDT and CDR2 YNNKEL (reference sequence). The CDR3 has 13 residues. Trimming removed 0 bases from V and 7 bases from J, with 10 bases in between. The CDR3 loop reads CASSQEGQSEQYF. CDR3 bases: TGTGCCAGCAGCCAAGAAGGGCAGTCGGAGCAGTACTTC.

This chain links TRBV6-5 with TRBJ1-4; no clear D gene. The germline V gene encodes CDR1 MNHEY and CDR2 SVGAGI. Trimming removed 0 bases from V and 5 bases from J, with 10 bases in between. This CDR3 has 15 amino acids. In DNA, the CDR3 is TGTGCCAGCAGTTACTCACAAGAGCCGAATGAAAAACTGTTTTTT. Protein product: CASSYSQEPNEKLFF.

The rearrangement links TRBV4-1 to TRBJ2-5; possible D gene TRBD1, 6 bases. The germline V gene has CDR1 MGHRA and CDR2 YSYEKL. Trimming left V 4 bases short and J 4 bases short, with 10 bases between. This CDR3 spans 13 amino acids. CDR3 region: CASSRLGGETQYF. The CDR3 DNA follows: TGCGCCAGCAGCCGCTTAGGGGGAGAGACCCAGTACTTC.

This clonotype was recorded a few times. V gene TRBV5-4 combines with J gene TRBJ2-1; 7 bases are a match to TRBD1. The length of the CDR3 is 12 residues. With V trimmed by 4 bases and J by 10 bases, 5 bases remained unmatched. Germline CDR1 is SGHNT and CDR2 is YYREEE (reference sequence). Written as DNA, the CDR3 is TGTGCCAGCAGCGCGGACAGGACGGAGCAGTTCTTC. Residues: CASSADRTEQFF.

Notes on this clonotype: One junction end disagrees with the germline gene, perhaps due to a read error. The V and J genes are TRBV19 and TRBJ1-6; 10 bases map to TRBD1. The germline gives CDR1 LNHDA, CDR2 SQIVND (reference sequence). The CDR3 consists of 14 residues. CDR3 residues: CASTWDRGGSLLHF. DNA of the CDR3: TGTGCCAGTACATGGGACAGGGGTGGTTCACTCCTCCACTTT.

This clonotype was recorded many times. This chain joins TRBV6-1 and TRBJ1-2; D not resolved. The V and J ends lost 5 bases and 8 bases respectively, with 18 bases between them. CDR1 and CDR2 (germline): MNHNS, SASEGT. The CDR3 is 14 amino acids. The DNA for the CDR3 is TGTGCCAGCAGTCCCGAGCCCCGGGTTGACGGCTACACCTTC. This sequence encodes CASSPEPRVDGYTF.

This clonotype showed up many times. The chain links TRBV29-1 to TRBJ2-7; the match to TRBD1 covers 7 bases. The length of the CDR3 is 13 residues. Trimming took 5 bases from V and 2 from J; bases not matched to a gene: 6. Germline V gives CDR1 SQVTM, CDR2 ANQGSEA. DNA for the CDR3: TGCAGCGTTTCGACAGGGCGTGCCTACGAGCAGTACTTC. The encoded protein is CSVSTGRAYEQYF.

This clonotype was seen at least ten times. V and J are TRBV18 and TRBJ2-2; D is perhaps TRBD1 (6 bases). Trimming removed 1 base from V and 7 bases from J, with 16 bases in between. This CDR3 region has 16 residues. The germline CDR1 and CDR2 sequences are KGHSH and LQKENI. The CDR3 here is CASSPQLQGLGGELFF. In nucleotides, the CDR3 is TGTGCCAGCTCACCACAACTACAGGGTCTTGGCGGGGAGCTGTTTTTT.

The gene calls are TRBV10-1 and TRBJ2-2; possibly TRBD1 or TRBD2 for D (6 bases each). V was clipped by 9 bases and J by 4 bases, with 12 bases between them. Per germline, CDR1 WNHNN and CDR2 SYGVQD (reference sequence). This CDR3 is built from 13 residues. CDR3 sequence (DNA): TGCGCCAGTGAGGAGGGGGGCACCGGGGAGCTGTTTTTT. Translating gives CASEEGGTGELFF.

This clonotype was seen repeatedly, ten times or more. The chain combines TRBV12-3 or TRBV12-4 with TRBJ2-3; D ambiguous. The CDR3 loop spans 15 amino acids. V shed 1 base and J shed 2 bases, with 10 bases lying between them. The CDR3 loop is CASSLVNTNTDTQYF. The DNA of the CDR3 is TGTGCCAGCAGTTTAGTGAATACTAACACAGATACGCAGTATTTT.